This is a list of T cell receptor beta chains from one sample in a study of identical twins. From the 5' RACE reads, TCRdb called clonotypes with MiXCR, one entry per CDR3 protein. The profile shows some 440,000 distinct CDR3 sequences, around 24% of them singletons. This sample also appeared in a second study, on T cells expressing NK-cell markers.

The sequenced sample consisted of CD4+ T cells sorted from blood. The receptors originated from a woman under 30 in good health. Both conserved end residues are part of each CDR3. A D gene is named only where the DNA matches it firmly. The listing skips clone size in some rows; elsewhere it reads once, few, many or a size class.

CDR3,DNA,V,D,J,size
CASSQYVRDRAPQHF,TGTGCCAGCAGTCAATATGTCCGGGACAGGGCACCCCAGCATTTT,TRBV6-1,TRBD1,TRBJ1-5,-
CASSLGTGVGQPQHF,TGTGCCAGCAGCTTAGGGACAGGGGTCGGTCAGCCCCAGCATTTT,TRBV11-2,TRBD1,TRBJ1-5,-
CAWSPPWANVLTF,TGTGCCTGGAGTCCCCCCTGGGCCAACGTCCTGACTTTC,TRBV30,-,TRBJ2-6,-
CATSHASSFTDTQYF,TGTGCCACCAGCCACGCTAGTTCTTTCACAGATACGCAGTATTTT,TRBV15,-,TRBJ2-3,few
CSASVGGTHYEQYF,TGCAGTGCTAGTGTTGGCGGGACGCACTACGAGCAGTACTTC,TRBV20-1,-,TRBJ2-7,few
CASSMGTGRGQFF,TGTGCCAGTAGTATGGGGACAGGGCGAGGGCAGTTCTTC,TRBV19,TRBD1,TRBJ2-1,-
CASSEGTYGYTF,TGCGCCAGCAGCGAGGGAACGTATGGCTACACCTTC,TRBV5-1,-,TRBJ1-2,many
CSARRGANTGELFF,TGCAGTGCCCGCCGGGGGGCAAACACCGGGGAGCTGTTTTTT,TRBV20-1,-,TRBJ2-2,-
CASSPLAGGLGIGEQFF,TGCGCCAGCAGCCCTCTAGCGGGGGGCCTGGGTATCGGTGAGCAGTTCTTC,TRBV5-1,TRBD2,TRBJ2-1,few
CASSYSPEETQYF,TGTGCCAGCAGTTACTCCCCAGAGGAGACCCAGTACTTC,TRBV6-5,-,TRBJ2-5,few
CASSPPRGEQFF,TGTGCCAGCAGTCCTCCCAGGGGTGAGCAGTTCTTC,TRBV12-3/TRBV12-4,-,TRBJ2-1,few
CSAYQNYGYTF,TGCAGTGCCTACCAGAACTATGGCTACACCTTC,TRBV20-1,-,TRBJ1-2,-
CSVDWGRLAGGSYNEQFF,TGCAGCGTTGATTGGGGAAGACTAGCGGGAGGGTCCTACAATGAGCAGTTCTTC,TRBV29-1,TRBD2,TRBJ2-1,many
CSARKSNSEQYF,TGCAGTGCTAGAAAGAGTAACTCCGAGCAGTACTTC,TRBV20-1,-,TRBJ2-7,few
CSAGLAGGPQQFF,TGCAGTGCTGGACTAGCGGGGGGGCCTCAGCAGTTCTTC,TRBV20-1,TRBD2,TRBJ2-1,-
CSASRPGAETQYF,TGCAGTGCTAGTCGGCCGGGGGCGGAGACCCAGTACTTC,TRBV20-1,-,TRBJ2-5,few
CASISLRDSRPPWWYF,TGTGCCAGCATCTCTCTAAGGGACAGTCGGCCCCCATGGTGGTATTTT,TRBV12-3/TRBV12-4,TRBD1,TRBJ2-3,-
CASGYNPGWGRAYQETQYF,TGTGCCAGCGGATACAACCCCGGATGGGGGAGAGCGTACCAAGAGACCCAGTACTTC,TRBV6-2/TRBV6-3,-,TRBJ2-5,few
CASPPGTSLTGELFF,TGTGCCAGCCCACCAGGCACTTCGCTCACCGGGGAGCTGTTTTTT,TRBV18,-,TRBJ2-2,many
CSARASGSRREQFF,TGCAGTGCTAGAGCTAGCGGGAGTAGACGTGAGCAGTTCTTC,TRBV20-1,TRBD2,TRBJ2-1,-
CAISAGLAGDGNTGELFF,TGTGCCATCAGTGCTGGACTAGCGGGGGATGGGAACACCGGGGAGCTGTTTTTT,TRBV10-3,TRBD2,TRBJ2-2,-
CASSPGTVGQYF,TGTGCCAGCAGCCCCGGGACCGTCGGGCAGTACTTC,TRBV12-3/TRBV12-4,-,TRBJ2-7,many
CASSLSGQTGNTIYF,TGTGCCAGCAGCTTAAGTGGACAGACTGGAAACACCATATATTTT,TRBV7-6,-,TRBJ1-3,few
CASSSYSGRSYNEQFF,TGTGCCAGCAGCTCGTATAGCGGGAGGAGCTACAATGAGCAGTTCTTC,TRBV7-2,TRBD2,TRBJ2-1,-
CASSRDGSYEQYF,TGTGCCAGCAGCCGGGACGGATCCTACGAGCAGTACTTC,TRBV7-3,-,TRBJ2-7,-
CASSPGGRGWDEQYF,TGTGCCAGCAGCCCAGGGGGACGGGGTTGGGACGAGCAGTACTTC,TRBV9,TRBD1,TRBJ2-7,-
CSARGQGDGYTF,TGCAGTGCTAGAGGACAGGGGGATGGCTACACCTTC,TRBV20-1,TRBD1,TRBJ1-2,-
CASSVGLAGVNTGELFF,TGTGCCAGCAGCGTAGGACTAGCGGGAGTGAACACCGGGGAGCTGTTTTTT,TRBV7-2,TRBD2,TRBJ2-2,-
CASSHRVENTEAFF,TGTGCCAGCAGTCACAGGGTAGAGAACACTGAAGCTTTCTTT,TRBV12-3/TRBV12-4,-,TRBJ1-1,few
CASSLRHLNTGELFF,TGTGCCAGCAGTTTACGACACTTGAACACCGGGGAGCTGTTTTTT,TRBV12-3/TRBV12-4,-,TRBJ2-2,many
CASSLFGGTANEQFF,TGTGCCAGCAGCTTATTCGGCGGGACAGCTAATGAGCAGTTCTTC,TRBV11-2,-,TRBJ2-1,-
CASSGTPPLDTQYF,TGTGCCAGCAGCGGGACCCCGCCCCTCGATACGCAGTATTTT,TRBV9,-,TRBJ2-3,few
CASSGEGLRAFF,TGCGCCAGCAGCGGGGAGGGTTTAAGAGCTTTCTTT,TRBV5-1,-,TRBJ1-1,-
CSARARWDEQFF,TGCAGTGCTAGAGCTCGTTGGGATGAGCAGTTCTTC,TRBV20-1,-,TRBJ2-1,few
CASSWRGTGELFF,TGTGCCAGCAGTTGGCGGGGCACCGGGGAGCTGTTTTTT,TRBV12-3/TRBV12-4,-,TRBJ2-2,few
CASNYEFGGLGANVLTF,TGCGCCAGCAACTACGAATTCGGGGGGCTTGGGGCCAACGTCCTGACTTTC,TRBV5-1,-,TRBJ2-6,few
CSARGPYTGELFF,TGCAGTGCTAGGGGGCCCTACACCGGGGAGCTGTTTTTT,TRBV20-1,-,TRBJ2-2,few
CATSRGGASRLAEAFF,TGTGCCACCAGCAGGGGTGGGGCCTCACGTTTGGCTGAAGCTTTCTTT,TRBV15,-,TRBJ1-1,few
CSAPARRGSKNIQYF,TGCAGTGCCCCGGCAAGGAGAGGATCGAAAAACATTCAGTACTTC,TRBV20-1,-,TRBJ2-4,-
CASSLGGLAGDQETQYF,TGCGCCAGCAGCTTGGGTGGACTAGCGGGAGACCAAGAGACCCAGTACTTC,TRBV5-1,TRBD2,TRBJ2-5,few
CASSEVQGAPWYF,TGTGCCAGCAGTGAGGTCCAGGGGGCCCCATGGTACTTC,TRBV2,TRBD1,TRBJ2-5,few
CASSGEGRYGYTF,TGCGCCAGTTCAGGGGAAGGTCGCTATGGCTACACCTTC,TRBV5-1,-,TRBJ1-2,few
CATRGLTVNEQFF,TGTGCCACCCGGGGTCTAACGGTTAATGAGCAGTTCTTC,TRBV6-1,-,TRBJ2-1,-
CASSAGLAGRNEQFF,TGTGCCAGCAGTGCTGGACTAGCGGGGCGCAATGAGCAGTTCTTC,TRBV6-1,TRBD2,TRBJ2-1,few
CASLQGRSQPQHF,TGTGCCAGCTTACAGGGTAGAAGTCAGCCCCAGCATTTT,TRBV2,-,TRBJ1-5,-
CASSKENYGYTF,TGTGCCAGCAGCAAAGAGAATTATGGCTACACCTTC,TRBV6-2/TRBV6-3,-,TRBJ1-2,few
CASSIGQRNTIYF,TGTGCCAGCAGTATAGGCCAGAGAAACACCATATATTTT,TRBV28,-,TRBJ1-3,few
CASSVTRQGAGETQYF,TGTGCCAGCAGCGTAACCAGACAGGGGGCTGGAGAGACCCAGTACTTC,TRBV7-6,TRBD1,TRBJ2-5,-
CATRDNGGPYNEQFF,TGTGCCACCCGGGACAACGGGGGGCCTTACAATGAGCAGTTCTTC,TRBV10-3,-,TRBJ2-1,once
CASSQPPGLDTQYF,TGTGCCAGCAGCCAACCCCCCGGTTTGGATACGCAGTATTTT,TRBV3-1,-,TRBJ2-3,-
CASSPQGPPTDTQYF,TGTGCCAGCAGCCCCCAAGGGCCCCCCACAGATACGCAGTATTTT,TRBV5-5,-,TRBJ2-3,-
CATRGRDSYEQYF,TGTGCCACCAGGGGGAGGGACTCCTACGAGCAGTACTTC,TRBV10-3,-,TRBJ2-7,-
CASGGVGQFF,TGTGCCAGCGGGGGCGTGGGGCAGTTCTTC,TRBV2,-,TRBJ2-1,few
CSAKTELAGNYNEQFF,TGCAGTGCTAAGACCGAACTAGCGGGAAACTACAATGAGCAGTTCTTC,TRBV20-1,TRBD2,TRBJ2-1,-
CSARKQGLAEYNEQFF,TGCAGTGCTCGAAAGCAGGGACTAGCGGAATACAATGAGCAGTTCTTC,TRBV20-1,TRBD2,TRBJ2-1,few
CASSRQGRRTEAFF,TGTGCCAGCAGCCGACAAGGCCGGAGGACTGAAGCTTTCTTT,TRBV7-9,-,TRBJ1-1,few
CSASGLVTDTQYF,TGCAGTGCTAGTGGACTAGTCACAGATACGCAGTATTTT,TRBV20-1,TRBD2,TRBJ2-3,-
CASSPHSDRTGELFF,TGCGCCAGCAGCCCTCATTCGGACAGAACCGGGGAGCTGTTTTTT,TRBV4-3,-,TRBJ2-2,-
CSARQGAGELFF,TGCAGTGCTAGACAGGGCGCCGGGGAGCTGTTTTTT,TRBV20-1,-,TRBJ2-2,many